Sequencing of this TCR beta chain was carried out in a study of blood T cell repertoires in COVID-19 (dated by TCRdb to the early 2020s). Regarding the research as a whole: The collaborator samples originated in the United States, Italy and Spain and spanned the acute and convalescent phases of COVID-19. The prospective study material was composed of cDNA or gDNA derived from T cells, B-cell-depleted T cells, or PBMCs. Subjects who had been exposed to COVID-19, were actively infected with it, or had recovered from it provided the deeply sampled blood TCRbeta repertoires that made up the dataset. The repertoires were released in a freely available public database intended as a resource for research on the immune response to SARS-CoV-2. The samples were drawn from the first 160 participants of the ongoing ImmuneRACE study and from 1,200 or so subjects provided by 6 global collaborators. Sample metadata almost always included a de-identified subject ID, COVID-19 status, age in years and sex. Where available, HLA class I and class II types were taken from metadata supplied by the sample provider and were not determined by assay-based typing.

Reading from cysteine to phenylalanine, the CDR3 counts 16 amino acids. Of all the DNA, just the CDR3 is kept, 48 bases in frame from base 1. CDR1 and CDR2 were assigned from the germline V gene as SGDLS and YYNGEE. Ends trimmed: V by 3 bases, J by 7 bases; bases unmatched to a gene: 9. Results the study describes overall, beyond this receptor: Clinical and demographic metadata were provided uncurated, with the amount varying by source and participant.

TCRbeta CDR3 regions were amplified from genomic DNA by means of the immunoSEQ Assay, a bias-controlled multiplex PCR. Under the source paper's analysis protocol: Nucleated cell counts per sample were estimated from amplification of reference gene primers within the assay. To quantify the absolute abundance of each unique TCRbeta CDR3 rearrangement, sequence reads were collapsed and filtered. For each sample, productive Simpson clonality was calculated by taking the square root of Simpson's diversity index across productive rearrangements. What TCRdb holds here is the immuneACCESS table cut down to in-frame rearrangements. Part of the clones is not present; checked against another copy, under half of the missing clones reflect an unresolved V gene, and the others are unexplained. That table furnishes V, J and clone size, whereas the DNA furnished D and trimming. In this sample the table shows a few hundred thousand clones, about 86% of which occur a single time. Under 8.5% of the sample lies in the top ten.

In Seattle, one collaborating source enrolled patients while the infection was active and tracked those patients longitudinally over the course of disease. Collaborating institutions collected whole blood in K2EDTA tubes following their own protocols. For TCRbeta analysis, collaborator samples were shipped as frozen whole blood, as isolated PBMCs, or as DNA extracted from either sample type. Regarding this clone: Its recognized antigen is unknown. Per-base quality was not reported, and no clone a single base away is much larger than it.

Sequencing was done on a sample of peripheral blood. The sequence derives from a woman aged 60-75 years with COVID-19, enrolled during active disease. The chain was built from TRBV9 and TRBJ2-1, with 11 bases in between that match TRBD2. At the DNA level, the sequence is TGTGCCAGCAGCGACTTAGCGGGGGGGTACAATAATGAGCAGTTCTTC. Its protein is CASSDLAGGYNNEQFF. The variable domain in full, with residues beyond the CDR3 obtained from the reference TRBV9 and TRBJ2-1 genes, is DSGVTQTPKHLITATGQRVTLRCSPRSGDLSVYWYQQSLDQGLQFLIQYYNGEERAKGNILERFSAQQFPDLHSELNLSSLELGDSALYFCASSDLAGGYNNEQFFGPGTRLTVL.